Reported below is one T cell receptor (beta chain). Its specificity is not known. The donors belonged to the roughly 110-subject validation cohort, separate from the roughly 710-subject first cohort. Assay used: immunoSEQ multiplex PCR; TCRdb lists only in-frame clones, some missing. The repertoire holds tens of thousands of clones, with around 90% as singletons. V lost 4 bases, J lost 0 bases, and 12 bases lay in between. Looked up from germline, CDR1 is KGHSH and CDR2 is LQKENI. The CDR3 has 15 residues. This entry comes from a study of cytomegalovirus exposure and HLA in healthy donors. General observations from the study: One later analysis, an examination of the roughly 110 validation repertoires, found that first-cohort TCR clusters tended to co-occur in them. In vitro, three CMV-associated chains proved specific for CMV antigens. Listed as cytomegalovirus-associated were about 160 TCR beta chains.

Sequenced sample: PBMCs. The chain has TRBV18 and TRBJ1-2; TRBD1 is a possible D gene (5 bases). The receptor comes from a young man in good health and CMV-seronegative. The CDR3 DNA sequence: TGTGCCAGCTCACTAATGACAGAAGCTAACTATGGCTACACCTTC. Protein: CASSLMTEANYGYTF.